Judged by abundance, the clone carrying this T cell receptor beta chain is medium-sized (0.01 to 0.1%). With a much larger clone just one base away, this may be a read error. This sample was taken from a study of spatial heterogeneity in lung cancer. The CDR3 runs 14 residues. CDR1 is SGHTA and CDR2 is FQGNSA in the germline V gene. Each molecule of TCR cDNA was tagged with one unique molecular identifier. MiXCR was run by TCRdb on the 5' RACE reads, yielding one entry per CDR3 protein. The repertoire holds around 2,100 distinct CDR3 sequences, with under 8% as singletons. Time point indicated: sample taken at primary tumor resection. Frozen PBMC, nontumor lung or tumor provided whole RNA, which was sequenced unsorted.

The chain links TRBV7-2 to TRBJ2-2; D might be TRBD2 (5 bases). This TCR was recovered from a male donor with early-stage non-small cell lung cancer. Sequences were derived from normal lung tissue next to the tumor, sampled at surgery. CDR3 sequence: CASSLELEPGKLFF. The CDR3 DNA is TGTGCCAGCAGCTTAGAACTAGAACCCGGGAAGCTGTTTTTT.